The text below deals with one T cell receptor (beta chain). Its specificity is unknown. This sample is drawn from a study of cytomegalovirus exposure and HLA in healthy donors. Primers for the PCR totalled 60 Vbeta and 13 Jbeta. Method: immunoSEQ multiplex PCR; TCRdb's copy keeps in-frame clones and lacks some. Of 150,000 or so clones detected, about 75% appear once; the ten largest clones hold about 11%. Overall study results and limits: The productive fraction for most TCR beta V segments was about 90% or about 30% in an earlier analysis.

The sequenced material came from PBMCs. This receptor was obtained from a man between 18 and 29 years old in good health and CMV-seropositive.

The CDR3 is CVAVSYNEQFF. The DNA of the CDR3 is TGTGTAGCGGTTTCCTACAATGAGCAGTTCTTC. The chain couples TRBV27 to TRBJ2-1; possibly TRBD2 for D (6 bases). From germline, CDR1 is MNHEY and CDR2 SMNVEV (reference sequence). The CDR3 runs 11 residues.